This T cell receptor beta chain was profiled in a study of T cell responses to AZD1222 COVID-19 vaccine (dated by TCRdb to the early 2020s). With regard to the full study: A total of approximately 240 trial participants underwent TCR sequencing, of whom about 200 had received two doses of AZD1222 and about 25 had received two doses of the MenACWY control vaccine. Trial participants were enrolled by age into subgroups of 18-55, 56-69 and 70-plus years, and around 150, 28 and 57 TCR-sequenced participants, respectively, were included in these subgroups.

As regards this clone: This clone's antigen is unknown. No quality values exist for individual bases; no much larger clone is one base distant.

What the authors observed across the whole study: The vaccine-associated CD4 TCRs covered the entire spike protein, and the dominant responses fell in regions 160-218 and 743-854. Conclusions about previously exposed vaccinees are limited because only six or seven AZD1222 recipients were SARS-CoV-2 seropositive at baseline. Nearly half of unique spike-specific TCRs reportedly recognized epitopes outside regions mutated in the B.1.351 and B.1.1.7 variants. The 56-69-year group was small, and its depth increase did not reach significance, likely because of low power. Spike-specific TCR breadth and depth rose significantly after two AZD1222 doses compared with day 0 and with MenACWY recipients. Participants were mostly white British, with more females than males. The authors suggested clonal diversity may have been underestimated. No day 14 peak-response samples were available, so repertoires were characterized only after the peak T cell response.

Read against the paper, the sample's time point label means: about 28 days (+/-7) after the second vaccine dose. AZD1222 recipients whose second dose came at about 4 weeks and those whose second dose came at about 12 weeks were combined into one group, since spike-specific TCR depth and breadth did not differ between the two schedules. Samples from vaccinated people were obtained from the UK trials COV001 and COV002, which included a single-blind randomized controlled phase 2/3 trial of AZD1222 (ChAdOx1 nCoV-19) in healthy adults. For TCRbeta chain sequencing, PBMC samples from trial participants were taken at day 0 and at day 28 after the second dose. The CDR3 numbers 15 residues from cysteine through phenylalanine. Only the CDR3 region is kept as DNA, spanning 45 bases read in frame from base 1. The junction carries 17 bases between V and J, which are trimmed by 7 bases and 5 bases respectively. The germline V gene (reference sequence) yields LNHDA for CDR1 and SQIVND for CDR2.

The CDR3 regions of human TCRbeta chains were analyzed by immunosequencing. As for how the authors treated the data: Repertoire TCRs were matched against a reference library of SARS-CoV-2-specific TCRs generated with the MIRA antigen-specificity platform. Breadth was defined as the fraction of unique TCRs that were SARS-CoV-2-associated, and depth was defined as the fraction of total T cells that were SARS-CoV-2-associated. Each spike-specific TCR was assigned to its reactive spike region and to a CD4 or CD8 class using the MIRA data. Log10-transformed breadth and depth values were compared by one-way ANOVA with Sidak's multiple comparisons tests. The immuneACCESS repertoire file appears here via TCRdb, limited to in-frame rearrangements. These files lack a portion of the clones; in checked studies, under half of the deficit traces to unresolved V genes, and the cause of the others is not known. V and J calls and clone size are copied from that table; D and trimming were computed from the DNA. A total of 89,000 or so clones appear in this sample, about 89% of them only once. In total, the top ten clones hold 11% of the sample.

Rearrangement joined TRBV19 to TRBJ2-2; the D gene is perhaps TRBD1, from 6 matching bases. The clonotype comes from an adult who received the AZD1222 COVID-19 vaccine. Sequences were derived from peripheral blood, sampled 28 days after the second AZD1222 dose. The nucleotide sequence is given as TGTGCCAGTATGGTACTAACAGGGCTAACCGGGGAGCTGTTTTTT. This is translated as CASMVLTGLTGELFF.